These T cell receptor beta chains were read from a single sample in a study of control samples from healthy donors and cancer patients. Clones were read by immunoSEQ multiplex PCR, and TCRdb kept only the in-frame ones, dropping some. This sample has 100,000 to 150,000 clones, with roughly 87% found just once. Specimen: blood. These receptor sequences come from a man aged 18 to 29 in good health. Each CDR3 is given with its conserved first and last residue. The order of the fields is J gene, clone size, D gene, V gene, CDR3 protein, CDR3 DNA. D genes are given only for firm matches. Clone sizes are given selectively: once, few, many, or a class where the clone is expanded.

j_gene: TRBJ2-7
abundance: .
d_gene: .
v_gene: TRBV30
CDR3aa: CAWSASGGEQYF
CDR3nt: TGTGCCTGGAGCGCATCAGGGGGGGAGCAGTACTTC

j_gene: TRBJ1-2
abundance: .
d_gene: .
v_gene: TRBV28
CDR3aa: CASSLVAYGYTF
CDR3nt: TGTGCCAGCAGTTTGGTAGCGTATGGCTACACCTTC

j_gene: TRBJ2-1
abundance: .
d_gene: .
v_gene: TRBV6-5
CDR3aa: CASSYRGGNRNEQFF
CDR3nt: TGTGCCAGCAGTTACCGGGGCGGGAATAGGAATGAGCAGTTCTTC

j_gene: TRBJ2-6
abundance: .
d_gene: .
v_gene: TRBV18
CDR3aa: CASSPSYRIRANVLTF
CDR3nt: TGTGCCAGCTCACCGTCGTACCGAATCAGGGCCAACGTCCTGACTTTC

j_gene: TRBJ1-6
abundance: .
d_gene: .
v_gene: TRBV4-1
CDR3aa: CASSQDSLLPNSPLHF
CDR3nt: TGCGCCAGCAGCCAAGATAGCCTGCTTCCCAATTCACCCCTCCACTTT

j_gene: TRBJ1-4
abundance: .
d_gene: .
v_gene: TRBV28
CDR3aa: CASSSGGANEKLFF
CDR3nt: TGTGCCAGCAGCTCCGGTGGAGCAAATGAAAAACTGTTTTTT

j_gene: TRBJ2-1
abundance: few
d_gene: .
v_gene: TRBV6-2/TRBV6-3
CDR3aa: CASSSRADRPVDEQFF
CDR3nt: TGTGCCAGCAGTTCCCGGGCGGACAGACCGGTGGATGAGCAGTTCTTC

j_gene: TRBJ2-1
abundance: .
d_gene: TRBD2
v_gene: TRBV18
CDR3aa: CASSPESGRGHEQFF
CDR3nt: TGTGCCAGCTCACCAGAAAGCGGGAGGGGCCATGAGCAGTTCTTC

j_gene: TRBJ2-7
abundance: .
d_gene: .
v_gene: TRBV9
CDR3aa: CASSVVGGGGEQYF
CDR3nt: TGTGCCAGCAGCGTAGTCGGGGGAGGTGGGGAGCAGTACTTC

j_gene: TRBJ1-1
abundance: .
d_gene: TRBD1
v_gene: TRBV28
CDR3aa: CASTIGGQGKAFF
CDR3nt: TGTGCCAGCACCATAGGGGGACAGGGTAAAGCTTTCTTT

j_gene: TRBJ1-2
abundance: .
d_gene: TRBD1
v_gene: TRBV4-3
CDR3aa: CASSPGQDYGYTF
CDR3nt: TGCGCCAGCAGCCCCGGACAGGACTATGGCTACACCTTC

j_gene: TRBJ2-1
abundance: .
d_gene: TRBD2
v_gene: TRBV7-2
CDR3aa: CASSSGQGTSGRKYNEQFF
CDR3nt: TGTGCCAGCAGTTCAGGACAGGGGACTAGCGGGAGGAAGTACAATGAGCAGTTCTTC

j_gene: TRBJ1-1
abundance: .
d_gene: .
v_gene: TRBV19
CDR3aa: CASSITGRTEAFF
CDR3nt: TGTGCCAGTAGTATAACAGGGCGGACTGAAGCTTTCTTT

j_gene: TRBJ2-1
abundance: .
d_gene: .
v_gene: TRBV6-4
CDR3aa: CASSDSYEQFF
CDR3nt: TGTGCCAGCAGTGACTCGTATGAGCAGTTCTTC

j_gene: TRBJ2-3
abundance: .
d_gene: .
v_gene: TRBV24-1
CDR3aa: CATSLGNDKDTQYF
CDR3nt: TGTGCCACCTCCTTGGGGAACGACAAAGATACGCAGTATTTT

j_gene: TRBJ2-2
abundance: .
d_gene: .
v_gene: TRBV27
CDR3aa: CASALKRTGELFF
CDR3nt: TGTGCCAGCGCACTGAAGCGCACCGGGGAGCTGTTTTTT

j_gene: TRBJ1-5
abundance: .
d_gene: .
v_gene: TRBV29-1
CDR3aa: CSVIPILSGVNQPQHF
CDR3nt: TGCAGCGTCATCCCTATTCTGTCAGGGGTCAATCAGCCCCAGCATTTT

j_gene: TRBJ2-4
abundance: once
d_gene: .
v_gene: TRBV19
CDR3aa: CASEAGSKNIQYF
CDR3nt: TGTGCCAGCGAGGCGGGGTCCAAAAACATTCAGTACTTC

j_gene: TRBJ1-5
abundance: .
d_gene: .
v_gene: TRBV6-6
CDR3aa: CASSPPDSGNQPQHF
CDR3nt: TGTGCCAGCAGTCCCCCGGACAGCGGCAATCAGCCCCAGCATTTT

j_gene: TRBJ1-2
abundance: .
d_gene: .
v_gene: TRBV24-1
CDR3aa: CATKSTGEGHGYTF
CDR3nt: TGTGCCACCAAAAGTACTGGGGAAGGTCATGGCTACACCTTC

j_gene: TRBJ2-1
abundance: .
d_gene: .
v_gene: TRBV6-4
CDR3aa: CASRDVYNEQFF
CDR3nt: TGTGCCTCCCGGGACGTCTACAATGAGCAGTTCTTC

j_gene: TRBJ1-1
abundance: .
d_gene: TRBD1
v_gene: TRBV6-5
CDR3aa: CASPRDRGTEAFF
CDR3nt: TGTGCCAGCCCGAGGGACAGGGGAACTGAAGCTTTCTTT

j_gene: TRBJ2-5
abundance: .
d_gene: .
v_gene: TRBV7-8
CDR3aa: CASSWGLGNSETQYF
CDR3nt: TGTGCCAGCAGCTGGGGGTTGGGGAATTCGGAGACCCAGTACTTC

j_gene: TRBJ1-2
abundance: .
d_gene: TRBD1
v_gene: TRBV29-1
CDR3aa: CSVEGQGAGGYTF
CDR3nt: TGCAGCGTTGAGGGACAGGGGGCCGGTGGCTACACCTTC

j_gene: TRBJ2-1
abundance: .
d_gene: .
v_gene: TRBV15
CDR3aa: CATSRGRAGVRTNEQFF
CDR3nt: TGTGCCACCAGCAGAGGACGGGCAGGGGTGAGGACCAATGAGCAGTTCTTC

j_gene: TRBJ1-1
abundance: few
d_gene: .
v_gene: TRBV28
CDR3aa: CASIARRTEAFF
CDR3nt: TGTGCCAGCATCGCCAGGAGGACTGAAGCTTTCTTT

j_gene: TRBJ1-1
abundance: .
d_gene: .
v_gene: TRBV27
CDR3aa: CASSLAGGTEAFF
CDR3nt: TGTGCCAGCAGTTTAGCAGGTGGCACTGAAGCTTTCTTT

j_gene: TRBJ1-2
abundance: .
d_gene: .
v_gene: TRBV30
CDR3aa: CAWSPGGANYGYTF
CDR3nt: TGTGCCTGGAGCCCGGGAGGGGCCAACTATGGCTACACCTTC

j_gene: TRBJ2-1
abundance: .
d_gene: .
v_gene: TRBV5-1
CDR3aa: CASSLEGRGTFGNEQFF
CDR3nt: TGCGCCAGCAGCTTGGAAGGCAGGGGCACTTTCGGGAATGAGCAGTTCTTC

j_gene: TRBJ2-3
abundance: .
d_gene: .
v_gene: TRBV19
CDR3aa: CAIRDRYTDTQYF
CDR3nt: TGTGCCATCAGAGATAGATACACAGATACGCAGTATTTT

j_gene: TRBJ1-2
abundance: .
d_gene: .
v_gene: TRBV7-2
CDR3aa: CASSRGGGGYTF
CDR3nt: TGTGCCAGCAGCCGCGGGGGGGGCGGCTACACCTTC

j_gene: TRBJ2-3
abundance: .
d_gene: TRBD2
v_gene: TRBV11-2
CDR3aa: CASSLGTSGRADTQYF
CDR3nt: TGTGCCAGCAGCTTAGGGACTAGCGGGAGGGCAGATACGCAGTATTTT

j_gene: TRBJ2-7
abundance: .
d_gene: .
v_gene: TRBV27
CDR3aa: CASRRTQMYEQYF
CDR3nt: TGTGCCAGCAGGAGGACTCAGATGTACGAGCAGTACTTC

j_gene: TRBJ2-1
abundance: .
d_gene: .
v_gene: TRBV11-2
CDR3aa: CASGEDEQFF
CDR3nt: TGTGCCAGCGGGGAGGACGAGCAGTTCTTC

j_gene: TRBJ2-7
abundance: .
d_gene: .
v_gene: TRBV28
CDR3aa: CASSLTGGLYEQYF
CDR3nt: TGTGCCAGCAGTCTGACCGGGGGTCTCTACGAGCAGTACTTC

j_gene: TRBJ2-5
abundance: .
d_gene: .
v_gene: TRBV24-1
CDR3aa: CATSDLRGETQYF
CDR3nt: TGTGCCACCAGTGATTTGAGGGGCGAGACCCAGTACTTC

j_gene: TRBJ2-7
abundance: .
d_gene: .
v_gene: TRBV27
CDR3aa: CASSLSPGSYEQYF
CDR3nt: TGTGCCAGCAGTTTATCCCCCGGGAGCTACGAGCAGTACTTC

j_gene: TRBJ1-2
abundance: .
d_gene: .
v_gene: TRBV19
CDR3aa: CASSIARGEGYTF
CDR3nt: TGTGCCAGTAGTATAGCCAGGGGCGAAGGCTACACCTTC

j_gene: TRBJ2-3
abundance: .
d_gene: .
v_gene: TRBV21-1
CDR3aa: CASSNHHRGETDTQYF
CDR3nt: TGTGCCAGCAGCAACCACCACAGGGGGGAGACAGATACGCAGTATTTT

j_gene: TRBJ2-6
abundance: .
d_gene: .
v_gene: TRBV9
CDR3aa: CASSASGANVLTF
CDR3nt: TGTGCCAGCAGCGCCTCTGGGGCCAACGTCCTGACTTTC